This TCR beta chain is drawn from a study of response to subunit inactivated influenza vaccine. Study-level findings and limits: There was a suggestion from the authors that each seasonal influenza vaccination recruits few new T cells.

On this clonotype itself: Its antigen is not known.

The CDR3 covers 15 residues. Trimming cost V 2 bases and J 2 bases, with 12 bases left between them. Germline V gives CDR1 KGHSH, CDR2 LQKENI. MiXCR was run by TCRdb on the RT-PCR reads, yielding one entry per CDR3 protein. The sample has more than 450,000 distinct CDR3 sequences, around 11% seen once. The same data also went into a second study, on T cells expressing NK-cell markers. According to that study: cDNA encoding TCR beta was synthesized via 5'RACE template switching incorporating UMIs.

The rearrangement uses TRBV18 and TRBJ1-1; D remains unclear. The clonotype was recovered from a man in his fifties or sixties who received an inactivated influenza vaccine. The sequencing here drew on PBMCs from blood, taken on the day of vaccination. This CDR3 is CASSPGFGQNTEAFF. CDR3 nucleotides: TGTGCCAGCTCACCAGGTTTCGGGCAAAACACTGAAGCTTTCTTT.